This T cell receptor (beta chain) was profiled in a study of persistence of HIV-infected CD4 T cells. Background on the study: CD4+ T cells responding to CMV or HIV-1 Gag were isolated.

The libraries were made with immunoSEQ version 4 in survey mode. Profiled with immunoSEQ multiplex PCR; TCRdb holds only in-frame clones, not every one. This sample has about 48,000 clones, with more than 60% found just once. Stimulation used 8.5 to 10 ug/mL lysate from CMV-infected fibroblasts. Memory cells lacking CD40L and CD69 with high CD45RO were sorted. Of note for this clone: Its antigen is not identified.

Germline CDR1 and CDR2: MNHEY and SMNVEV (reference sequence). V shed 7 bases, J shed 10 bases, and the junction held 8 bases outside the gene matches. The length of the CDR3 is 14 residues. Notes on the study in general: The rare CMV-responding cells with HIV-1 proviruses were not separately TCR-sequenced. Antigen-responding cells were enriched for degenerate expanded CDR3beta sequences.

The TCR originated in an adult man with HIV who was CMV-seropositive. This chain uses TRBV27 with TRBJ1-6; 9 bases fit TRBD1. Sequencing was performed on CD4+ T cells sorted from PBMCs after approximately 18-hour stimulation, taken from a patient who received antiretroviral therapy. The CDR3 region is CASKPDRGDSPLHF. In nucleotides, the CDR3 is TGTGCCAGCAAGCCGGACAGGGGCGACTCACCCCTCCACTTT.